The entry below describes one TCR beta chain. As yet, its antigen is unknown. The sample comes from a study of shared clonotypes between healthy human individuals. Broader study findings: Roughly 5% of naive CD4 clonotypes were shared across four donors.

Here immunoSEQ multiplex PCR was the method, and the copy in TCRdb shows in-frame clones only, minus some. The table records over 700,000 clones, around 77% of them present only once. Looked up from germline, CDR1 is MGHRA and CDR2 is YSYEKL. V gave up 1 base and J gave up 9 bases, with 10 bases separating them. The CDR3 totals 13 residues. The J gene is TRBJ2-1, the V gene TRBV4-1, with a tentative D call TRBD2 (5 bases). The sequencing sample was made of memory CD4+ T cells sorted from blood. The subset is: CD45RA-negative fraction. The clonotype originates from a woman aged 25-40 years in good health. For the CDR3, the DNA is TGCGCCAGCAGCCAAGGGTGGGCGGGTGAGCAGTTCTTC. Translation gives CASSQGWAGEQFF.